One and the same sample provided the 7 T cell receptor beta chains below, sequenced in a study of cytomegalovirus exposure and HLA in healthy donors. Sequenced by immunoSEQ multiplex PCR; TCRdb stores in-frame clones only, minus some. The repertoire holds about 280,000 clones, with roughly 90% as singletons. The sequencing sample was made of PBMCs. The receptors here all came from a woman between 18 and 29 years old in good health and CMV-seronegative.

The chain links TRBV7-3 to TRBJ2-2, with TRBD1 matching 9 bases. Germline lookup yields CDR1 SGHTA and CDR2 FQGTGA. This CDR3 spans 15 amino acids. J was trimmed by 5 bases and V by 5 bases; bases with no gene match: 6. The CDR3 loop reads CASSPGTGITGELFF. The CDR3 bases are TGTGCCAGCAGCCCCGGGACAGGGATAACCGGGGAGCTGTTTTTT.

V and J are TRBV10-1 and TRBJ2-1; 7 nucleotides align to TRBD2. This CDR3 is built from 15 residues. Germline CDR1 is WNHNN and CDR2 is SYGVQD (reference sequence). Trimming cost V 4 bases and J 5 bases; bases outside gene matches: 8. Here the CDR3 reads CASSVLPSGDNEQFF. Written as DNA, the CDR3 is TGCGCCAGCAGTGTATTACCTAGCGGTGACAATGAGCAGTTCTTC.

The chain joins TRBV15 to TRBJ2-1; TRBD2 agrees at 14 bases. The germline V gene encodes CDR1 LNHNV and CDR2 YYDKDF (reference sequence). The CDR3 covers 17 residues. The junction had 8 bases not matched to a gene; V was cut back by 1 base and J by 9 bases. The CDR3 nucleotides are TGTGCCACCAGCAGAGCGGCGGGACTAGCGGGAGAGACTGAGCAGTTCTTC. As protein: CATSRAAGLAGETEQFF.

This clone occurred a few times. The CDR3 reads CATHPTVEPNYGYTF. In DNA form, the CDR3 reads TGTGCCACCCACCCGACAGTCGAACCTAACTATGGCTACACCTTC. The gene calls are TRBV6-1 and TRBJ1-2; maybe TRBD1 (5 bases). The CDR3 runs 15 residues. Germline V gene sequence: CDR1 MNHNS, CDR2 SASEGT. V lost 10 bases and J lost 0, with 18 bases in between.

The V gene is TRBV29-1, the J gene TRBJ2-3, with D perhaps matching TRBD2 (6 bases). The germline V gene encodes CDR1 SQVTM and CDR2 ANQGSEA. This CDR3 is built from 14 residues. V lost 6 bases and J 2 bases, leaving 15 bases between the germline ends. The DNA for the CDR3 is TGCAGCGTAAAACTAGCAGATTTCACAGATACGCAGTATTTT. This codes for CSVKLADFTDTQYF.

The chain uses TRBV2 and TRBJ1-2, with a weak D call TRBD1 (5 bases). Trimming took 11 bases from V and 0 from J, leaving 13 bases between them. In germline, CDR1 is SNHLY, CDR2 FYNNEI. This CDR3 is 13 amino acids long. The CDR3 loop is CAETRGTNYGYTF. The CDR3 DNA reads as TGTGCCGAGACAAGGGGAACTAACTATGGCTACACCTTC.

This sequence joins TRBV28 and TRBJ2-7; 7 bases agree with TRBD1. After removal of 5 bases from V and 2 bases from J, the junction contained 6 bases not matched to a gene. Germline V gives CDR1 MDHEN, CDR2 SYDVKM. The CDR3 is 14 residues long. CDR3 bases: TGTGCCAGCAGTGAAAGGGACAGAGCCTACGAGCAGTACTTC. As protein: CASSERDRAYEQYF.